A selection of T cell receptor beta chains follows, all from one sample in a study of shared clonotypes between healthy human individuals. Here immunoSEQ multiplex PCR was the method, and the copy in TCRdb shows in-frame clones only, minus some. Of around 550,000 clones in the sample, 90% to 96% were seen once. The sequenced sample was naive CD4+ T cells sorted from blood. The receptor source for this set is a woman aged 25-40 years in good health. Both conserved end residues are part of each CDR3. The D gene is left open where the match is weak.

j_gene	d_gene	v_gene	CDR3aa
TRBJ1-3	NA	TRBV2	CASSVHRVSGNTIYF
TRBJ1-1	NA	TRBV5-4	CASSLSTANTEAFF
TRBJ2-1	NA	TRBV6-4	CASSVTGGPIKYNEQFF
TRBJ1-5	NA	TRBV27	CASSFGQGNQPQHF
TRBJ2-1	TRBD1	TRBV9	CASSLVETGVFEQFF
TRBJ2-2	NA	TRBV7-2	CASRNQGEVGELFF
TRBJ1-5	NA	TRBV28	CASSSPAGDNQPQHF
TRBJ2-2	NA	TRBV5-4	CASSTPTQNTGELFF
TRBJ2-1	NA	TRBV29-1	CSGPLPGDEQFF
TRBJ2-7	TRBD1	TRBV27	CASRGTGRYGEQYF
TRBJ2-1	NA	TRBV27	CASSFLGRGNNEQFF
TRBJ2-5	NA	TRBV21-1	CASSKAPPRPDRETQYF